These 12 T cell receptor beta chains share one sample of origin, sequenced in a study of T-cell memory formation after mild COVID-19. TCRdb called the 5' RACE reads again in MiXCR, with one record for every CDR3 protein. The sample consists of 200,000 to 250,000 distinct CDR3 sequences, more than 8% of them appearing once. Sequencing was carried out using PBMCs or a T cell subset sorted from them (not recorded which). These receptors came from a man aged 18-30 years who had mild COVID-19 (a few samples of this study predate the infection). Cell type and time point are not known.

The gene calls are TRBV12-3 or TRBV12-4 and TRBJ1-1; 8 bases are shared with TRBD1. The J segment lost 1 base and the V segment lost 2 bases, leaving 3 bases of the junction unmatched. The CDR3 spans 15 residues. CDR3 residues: CASSLRTGTNTEAFF. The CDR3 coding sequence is TGTGCCAGCAGTTTACGGACAGGGACGAACACTGAAGCTTTCTTT.

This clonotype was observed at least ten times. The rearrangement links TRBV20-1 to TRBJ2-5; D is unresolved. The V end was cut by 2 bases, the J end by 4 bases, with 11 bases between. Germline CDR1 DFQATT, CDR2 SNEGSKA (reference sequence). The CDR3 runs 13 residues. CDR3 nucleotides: TGCAGTGCTAGATGGGCAGGTGGAGAGACCCAGTACTTC. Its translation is CSARWAGGETQYF.

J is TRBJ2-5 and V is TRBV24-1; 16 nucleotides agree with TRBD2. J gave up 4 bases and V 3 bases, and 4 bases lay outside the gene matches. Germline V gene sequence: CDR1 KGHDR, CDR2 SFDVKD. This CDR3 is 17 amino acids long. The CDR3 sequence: CATSDQGLAGGPETQYF. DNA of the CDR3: TGTGCCACCAGTGATCAGGGACTAGCGGGGGGGCCAGAGACCCAGTACTTC.

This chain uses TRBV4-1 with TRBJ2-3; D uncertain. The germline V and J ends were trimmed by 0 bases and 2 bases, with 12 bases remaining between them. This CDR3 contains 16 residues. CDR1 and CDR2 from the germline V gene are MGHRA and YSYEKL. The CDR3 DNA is TGCGCCAGCAGCCAAGAGGGATATACTAACACAGATACGCAGTATTTT. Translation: CASSQEGYTNTDTQYF.

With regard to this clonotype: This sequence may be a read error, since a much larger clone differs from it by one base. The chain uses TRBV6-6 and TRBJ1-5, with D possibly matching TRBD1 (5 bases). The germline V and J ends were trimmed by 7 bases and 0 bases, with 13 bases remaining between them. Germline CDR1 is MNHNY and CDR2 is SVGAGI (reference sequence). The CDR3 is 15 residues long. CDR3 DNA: TGTGCCAGCACCCAAGACAGCCATAGCAATCAGCCCCAGCATTTT. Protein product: CASTQDSHSNQPQHF.

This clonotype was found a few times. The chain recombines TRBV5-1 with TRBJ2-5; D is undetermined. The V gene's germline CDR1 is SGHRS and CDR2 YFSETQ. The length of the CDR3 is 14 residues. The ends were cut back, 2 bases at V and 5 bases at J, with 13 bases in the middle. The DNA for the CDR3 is TGCGCCAGCAGCTTTGAAGGGCTAGATGAGACCCAGTACTTC. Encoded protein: CASSFEGLDETQYF. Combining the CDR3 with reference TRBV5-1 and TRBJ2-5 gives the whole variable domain KAGVTQTPRYLIKTRGQQVTLSCSPISGHRSVSWYQQTPGQGLQFLFEYFSETQRNKGNFPGRFSGRQFSNSRSEMNVSTLELGDSALYLCASSFEGLDETQYFGPGTRLLVL.

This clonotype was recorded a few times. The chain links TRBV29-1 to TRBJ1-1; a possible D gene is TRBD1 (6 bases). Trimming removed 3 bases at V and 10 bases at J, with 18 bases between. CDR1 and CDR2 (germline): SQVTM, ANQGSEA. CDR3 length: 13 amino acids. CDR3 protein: CSVDRTAQPAAFF. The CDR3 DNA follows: TGCAGCGTTGACCGGACAGCTCAACCAGCAGCTTTCTTT.

The CDR3 protein is CASSYLGASTDTQYF. The CDR3 bases are TGTGCCAGCAGTTATTTGGGGGCATCCACAGATACGCAGTATTTT. The gene calls are TRBV6-2 or TRBV6-3 and TRBJ2-3, with D maybe TRBD1 (6 bases). The CDR3 is made up of 15 amino acids. CDR1 is MNHEY and CDR2 is SVGEGT in the germline V gene. Deletions cut 3 bases from V and 2 bases from J, with 12 bases between.

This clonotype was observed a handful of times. The chain's CDR3 is CATGSLAKDNEQFF. The DNA of the CDR3 is TGTGCCACCGGATCACTAGCGAAAGACAATGAGCAGTTCTTC. This chain joins TRBV24-1 and TRBJ2-1, with 7 bases identical to TRBD2. The CDR3 sequence is 14 residues long. J was trimmed by 5 bases and V by 9 bases; bases with no gene match: 9. Germline assignment: CDR1 KGHDR and CDR2 SFDVKD.

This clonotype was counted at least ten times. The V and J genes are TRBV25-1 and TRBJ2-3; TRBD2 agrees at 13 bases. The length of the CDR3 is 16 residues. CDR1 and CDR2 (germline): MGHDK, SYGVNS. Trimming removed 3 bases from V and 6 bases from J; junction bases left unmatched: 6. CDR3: CASSDPGTSGADTQYF. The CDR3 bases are TGTGCCAGCAGTGACCCTGGGACTAGCGGGGCGGATACGCAGTATTTT.

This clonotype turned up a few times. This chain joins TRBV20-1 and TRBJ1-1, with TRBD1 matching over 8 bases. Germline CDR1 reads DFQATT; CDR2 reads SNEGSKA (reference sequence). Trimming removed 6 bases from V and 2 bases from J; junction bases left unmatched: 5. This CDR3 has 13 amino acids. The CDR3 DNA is TGCAGTGCCCCCGGGACAGGTAACACTGAAGCTTTCTTT. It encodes CSAPGTGNTEAFF.

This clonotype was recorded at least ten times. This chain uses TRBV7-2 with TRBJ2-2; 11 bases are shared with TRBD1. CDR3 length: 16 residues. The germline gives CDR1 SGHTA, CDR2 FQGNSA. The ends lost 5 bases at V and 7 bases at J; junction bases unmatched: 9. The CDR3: CASSQRTGGSFGELFF. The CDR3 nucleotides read TGTGCCAGCAGCCAACGGACAGGGGGCTCTTTCGGGGAGCTGTTTTTT.